This T cell receptor beta chain is drawn from a study of graft-versus-host responses after intestinal transplantation. The length of the CDR3 is 12 residues. The V end was cut by 7 bases, the J end by 4 bases, with 11 bases between. Per germline, CDR1 MNHNY and CDR2 SVGAGI (reference sequence). Using immunoSEQ multiplex PCR, the repertoire was profiled, and TCRdb retains in-frame clones only, with some absent. The data contain under 100,000 clones, 80% to 95% of them singletons. A remark on this clone: Its antigen remains unknown.

Overall study findings and caveats: Investigators detected GvH clones in recipient marrow, with some emerging earlier in ileum or blood.

The genes are TRBV6-6 and TRBJ2-7; maybe TRBD1 (6 bases). Material: unstimulated CD8+ T cells sorted from spleen or lymph node cells, obtained before transplant. This sequence originates from a human donor who was the organ donor for an intestinal transplant. The CDR3 DNA sequence: TGTGCCAGCAACTACGACAGGTACGAGCAGTACTTC. Protein sequence: CASNYDRYEQYF.